The rows below give T cell receptor beta chains drawn from one sample of a study of cytomegalovirus exposure and HLA in healthy donors. TCRdb keeps only in-frame clones here, not all; method: immunoSEQ multiplex PCR. Of some 260,000 clones listed, roughly 87% are singletons. The material sequenced was PBMCs. The receptors derive from a young man in good health and CMV-seropositive. Both conserved end residues are part of each CDR3. D genes are given only for firm matches. Rows may omit the clone size; those that give it use once, few, many or a size class.

D	V	J	size	DNA	CDR3
TRBD1	TRBV11-2	TRBJ2-3	.	TGTGCCAGCAGCTCACGGTGGACAGGGGGCTCCACAGATACGCAGTATTTT	CASSSRWTGGSTDTQYF
TRBD1	TRBV29-1	TRBJ1-5	.	TGCAGCGCCGCGACAGGGGCTAATCAGCCCCAGCATTTT	CSAATGANQPQHF
.	TRBV28	TRBJ1-1	.	TGTGCCAGCAGTTTAGGGTTGAACACTGAAGCTTTCTTT	CASSLGLNTEAFF
.	TRBV28	TRBJ2-7	.	TGTGCCAGCAGTTTCTTGCAGTACGAGCAGTACTTC	CASSFLQYEQYF
.	TRBV7-9	TRBJ1-4	.	TGTGCCAGCAGCTTAGGAGGGGACAATTATAAAAAACTGTTTTTT	CASSLGGDNYKKLFF
TRBD2	TRBV19	TRBJ2-7	once	TGTGCCAGTAGTGTCGGGACTAGCGGGAGTTATCACTACGAGCAGTACTTC	CASSVGTSGSYHYEQYF
TRBD1	TRBV28	TRBJ1-2	.	TGTGCCAGCAGTCGGGACAGCCCTAACTATGGCTACACCTTC	CASSRDSPNYGYTF
.	TRBV19	TRBJ1-1	many	TGTGCCAGTAGTGTACAGGCGGACACTGAAGCTTTCTTT	CASSVQADTEAFF
.	TRBV15	TRBJ2-5	.	TGTGCCACCAGCAGAGATGTGAAGCAAGAGACCCAGTACTTC	CATSRDVKQETQYF
.	TRBV29-1	TRBJ1-1	few	TGCAGCACGCAGGGGAACACTGAAGCTTTCTTT	CSTQGNTEAFF
TRBD2	TRBV11-2	TRBJ2-5	once	TGTGCCAGCAGCTTAGGTGTAGAAGCGGGAGGCGAGACCCAGTACTTC	CASSLGVEAGGETQYF
TRBD1	TRBV7-8	TRBJ2-7	.	TGTGCCAGCAGTACCGGGACAGGGCATTACGAGCAGTACTTC	CASSTGTGHYEQYF
TRBD2	TRBV9	TRBJ2-3	.	TGTGCCAGCAGCGTAGGCAATAGCGGGAGTACAGATACGCAGTATTTT	CASSVGNSGSTDTQYF
.	TRBV4-3	TRBJ1-1	.	TGCGCCAGCAGCCTTGAGGGGGACACTGAAGCTTTCTTT	CASSLEGDTEAFF
.	TRBV7-6	TRBJ2-1	.	TGTGCCAGCAGCTTGAGCGGAGATTACAATGAGCAGTTCTTC	CASSLSGDYNEQFF
.	TRBV5-1	TRBJ1-1	.	TGCGCCAGCAGCCCTGGGGACCGGCCAAACACTGAAGCTTTCTTT	CASSPGDRPNTEAFF
TRBD1	TRBV10-3	TRBJ2-7	.	TGTGCCATCAGCGGAGACCGGGACAGCTCCTACGAGCAGTACTTC	CAISGDRDSSYEQYF
.	TRBV7-2	TRBJ2-5	.	TGTGCCAGCAGCTTGGTCAGGGAAGAGACCCAGTACTTC	CASSLVREETQYF
TRBD1	TRBV29-1	TRBJ2-1	.	TGCAGCGTTTTAGAACAGGGGGTATACAATGAGCAGTTCTTC	CSVLEQGVYNEQFF
.	TRBV5-1	TRBJ2-1	.	TGCGCCAGCACCCGGAACACGGACTGGTTAAATGAGCAGTTCTTC	CASTRNTDWLNEQFF